This T cell receptor (beta chain) was sequenced for a study of control samples from healthy donors and cancer patients. Only in-frame clones appear in the TCRdb table, and some are missing; sequencing was by immunoSEQ multiplex PCR. The sample lists more than 85,000 clones, approximately 90% occurring once. Per the germline V gene, CDR1 is LNHNV and CDR2 is YYDKDF (reference sequence). This CDR3 has 14 residues. Trimming cost V 3 bases and J 4 bases; bases outside gene matches: 2. The receptor was derived from a woman aged 60-75 years with lung cancer. The chain has TRBV15 and TRBJ2-3, with 9 bases aligning to TRBD2. The specimen sequenced was PBMCs. CDR3 DNA: TGTGCCACCAGCAGGGGACTAGCAGCAGATACGCAGTATTTT. It codes for CATSRGLAADTQYF.